Included here is one T cell receptor (beta chain) sequence, with context. The antigen remains unidentified. The protocol was immunoSEQ multiplex PCR, while the TCRdb copy is restricted to in-frame clones and leaves out a portion. The repertoire holds 110,000 or so clones, with 70% to 90% as singletons. The CDR3 totals 14 residues. Deletions cut 5 bases from V and 2 bases from J, with 12 bases between. The V gene's germline CDR1 is MNHEY and CDR2 SVGAGI. This entry belongs to a study of T cell responses to AZD1222 COVID-19 vaccine. General study points: Repertoire samples came only from after the peak T cell response. The reported proportion of spike-specific TCRs targeting unmutated variant regions was nearly half.

This TCR was sampled from an adult who received the AZD1222 COVID-19 vaccine. The starting material was peripheral blood, obtained 28 days after the second AZD1222 dose. J is TRBJ1-2 and V is TRBV6-5; D is possibly TRBD1 (6 bases). The CDR3 bases are TGTGCCAGCAGTCAGGGGCGGGTAAACTATGGCTACACCTTC. It translates to CASSQGRVNYGYTF.